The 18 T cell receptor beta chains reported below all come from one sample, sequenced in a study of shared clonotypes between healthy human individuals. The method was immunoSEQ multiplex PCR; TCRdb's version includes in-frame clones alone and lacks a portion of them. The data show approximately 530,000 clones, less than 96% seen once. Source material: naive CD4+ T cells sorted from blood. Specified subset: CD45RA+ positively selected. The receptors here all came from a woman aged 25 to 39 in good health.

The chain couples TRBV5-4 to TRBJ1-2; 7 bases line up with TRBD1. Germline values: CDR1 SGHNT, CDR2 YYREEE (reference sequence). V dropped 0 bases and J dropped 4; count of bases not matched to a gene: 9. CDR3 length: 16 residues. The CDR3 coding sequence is TGTGCCAGCAGCTTGGCGCGGAGGGGGCTGAGCTATGGCTACACCTTC. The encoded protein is CASSLARRGLSYGYTF.

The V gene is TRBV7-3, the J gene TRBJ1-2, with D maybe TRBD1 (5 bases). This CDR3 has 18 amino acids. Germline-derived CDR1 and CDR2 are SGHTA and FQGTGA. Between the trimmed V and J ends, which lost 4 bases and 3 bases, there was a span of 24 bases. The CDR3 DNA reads TGTGCCAGCAGCTGGATACCCTACCTGTTGGGGGTCCACTATGGCTACACCTTC. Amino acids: CASSWIPYLLGVHYGYTF.

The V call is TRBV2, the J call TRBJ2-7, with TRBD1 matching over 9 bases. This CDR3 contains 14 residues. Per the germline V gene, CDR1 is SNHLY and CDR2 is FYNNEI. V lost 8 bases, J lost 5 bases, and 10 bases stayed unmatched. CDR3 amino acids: CASLSTGGENEQYF. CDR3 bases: TGTGCCAGCCTATCGACAGGGGGTGAAAACGAGCAGTACTTC. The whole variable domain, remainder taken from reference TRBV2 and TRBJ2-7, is EPEVTQTPSHQVTQMGQEVILRCVPISNHLYFYWYRQILGQKVEFLVSFYNNEISEKSEIFDDQFSVERPDGSNFTLKIRSTKLEDSAMYFCASLSTGGENEQYFGPGTRLTVT.

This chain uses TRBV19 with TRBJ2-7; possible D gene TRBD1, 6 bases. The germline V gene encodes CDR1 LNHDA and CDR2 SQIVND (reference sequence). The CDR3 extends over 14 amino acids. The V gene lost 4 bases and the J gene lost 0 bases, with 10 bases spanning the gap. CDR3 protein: CASSRYRDSYEQYF. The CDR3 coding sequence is TGTGCCAGTAGTAGATACAGGGACTCCTACGAGCAGTACTTC.

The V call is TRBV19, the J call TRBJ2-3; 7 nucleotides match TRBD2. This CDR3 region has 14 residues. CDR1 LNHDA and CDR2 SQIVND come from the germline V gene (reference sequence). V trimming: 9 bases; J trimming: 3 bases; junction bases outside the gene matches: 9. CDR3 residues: CASRPGGATDTQYF. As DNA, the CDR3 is TGTGCCAGCAGGCCGGGGGGAGCGACAGATACGCAGTATTTT.

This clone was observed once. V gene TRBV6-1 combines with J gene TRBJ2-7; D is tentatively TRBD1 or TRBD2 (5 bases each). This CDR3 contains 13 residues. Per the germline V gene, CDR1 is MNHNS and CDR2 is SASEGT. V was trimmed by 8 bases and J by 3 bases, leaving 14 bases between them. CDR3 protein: CASAGAQLYEQYF. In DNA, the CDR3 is TGTGCCAGCGCCGGGGCCCAACTCTACGAGCAGTACTTC.

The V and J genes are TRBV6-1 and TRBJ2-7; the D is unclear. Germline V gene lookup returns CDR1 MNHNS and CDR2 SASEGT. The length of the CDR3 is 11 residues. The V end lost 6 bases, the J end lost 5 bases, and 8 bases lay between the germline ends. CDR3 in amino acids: CASRSVHEQYF. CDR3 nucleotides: TGTGCCAGCAGGTCCGTCCACGAGCAGTACTTC.

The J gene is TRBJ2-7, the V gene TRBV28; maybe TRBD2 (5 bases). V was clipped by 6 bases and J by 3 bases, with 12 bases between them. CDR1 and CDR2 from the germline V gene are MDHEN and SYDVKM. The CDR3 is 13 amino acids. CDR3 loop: CASRPTGVYEQYF. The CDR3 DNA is TGTGCCAGCAGACCCACCGGGGTCTACGAGCAGTACTTC.

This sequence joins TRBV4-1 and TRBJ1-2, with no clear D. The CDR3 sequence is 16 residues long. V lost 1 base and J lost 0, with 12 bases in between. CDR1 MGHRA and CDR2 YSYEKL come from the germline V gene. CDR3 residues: CASSQVPRKTNYGYTF. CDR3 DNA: TGCGCCAGCAGCCAAGTCCCCCGGAAAACTAACTATGGCTACACCTTC.

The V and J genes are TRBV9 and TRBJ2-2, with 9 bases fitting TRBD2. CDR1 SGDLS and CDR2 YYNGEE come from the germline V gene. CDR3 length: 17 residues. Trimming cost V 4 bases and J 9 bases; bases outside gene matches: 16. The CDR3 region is CASSPRLAVTEHRELFF. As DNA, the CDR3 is TGTGCCAGCAGCCCCCGACTAGCGGTTACCGAACACCGGGAGCTGTTTTTT.

CDR3 in amino acids: CASSFQGLYGYTF. The CDR3, as DNA: TGTGCCAGCAGTTTTCAGGGTCTCTATGGCTACACCTTC. J is TRBJ1-2 and V is TRBV28, with a weak D call TRBD1 (5 bases). The V gene lost 3 bases and the J gene lost 4 bases, with 9 bases spanning the gap. This CDR3 comprises 13 residues. Germline CDR1 is MDHEN and CDR2 is SYDVKM.

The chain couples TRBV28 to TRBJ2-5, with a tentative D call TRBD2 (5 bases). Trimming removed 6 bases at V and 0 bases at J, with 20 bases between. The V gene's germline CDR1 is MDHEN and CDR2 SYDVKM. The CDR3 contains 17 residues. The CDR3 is CASRNPHRAGHQETQYF. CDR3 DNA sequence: TGTGCCAGCAGGAACCCCCATCGGGCGGGCCACCAAGAGACCCAGTACTTC.

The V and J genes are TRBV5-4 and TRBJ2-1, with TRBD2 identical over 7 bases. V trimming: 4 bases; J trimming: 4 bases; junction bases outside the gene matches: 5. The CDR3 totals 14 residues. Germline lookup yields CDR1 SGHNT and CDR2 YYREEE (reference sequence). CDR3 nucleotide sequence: TGTGCCAGCAGCCTGGGACTATCTTACAATGAGCAGTTCTTC. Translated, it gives CASSLGLSYNEQFF. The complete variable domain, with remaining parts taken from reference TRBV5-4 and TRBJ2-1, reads ETGVTQSPTHLIKTRGQQVTLRCSSQSGHNTVSWYQQALGQGPQFIFQYYREEENGRGNFPPRFSGLQFPNYSSELNVNALELDDSALYLCASSLGLSYNEQFFGPGTRLTVL.

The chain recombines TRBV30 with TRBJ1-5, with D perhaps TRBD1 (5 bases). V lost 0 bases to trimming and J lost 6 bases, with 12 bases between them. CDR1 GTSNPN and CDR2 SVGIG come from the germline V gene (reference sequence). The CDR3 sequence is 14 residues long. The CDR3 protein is CAWSVGGAVQPQHF. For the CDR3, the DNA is TGTGCCTGGAGTGTAGGAGGGGCGGTTCAGCCCCAGCATTTT.

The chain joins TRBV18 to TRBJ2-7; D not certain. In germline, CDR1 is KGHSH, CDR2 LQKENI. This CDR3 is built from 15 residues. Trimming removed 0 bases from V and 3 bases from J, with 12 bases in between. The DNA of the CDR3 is TGTGCCAGCTCACCACCTACAGCCCTGGGCTACGAGCAGTACTTC. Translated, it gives CASSPPTALGYEQYF.

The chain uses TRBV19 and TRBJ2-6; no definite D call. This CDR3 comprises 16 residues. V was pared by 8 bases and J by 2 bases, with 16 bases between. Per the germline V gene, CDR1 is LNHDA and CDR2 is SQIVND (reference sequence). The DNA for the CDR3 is TGTGCCAGTCGTGAGTTCACAGTAGCTGGGGCCAACGTCCTGACTTTC. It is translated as CASREFTVAGANVLTF.

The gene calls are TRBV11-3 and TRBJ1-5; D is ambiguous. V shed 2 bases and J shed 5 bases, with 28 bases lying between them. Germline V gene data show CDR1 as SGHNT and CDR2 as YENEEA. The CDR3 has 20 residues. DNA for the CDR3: TGTGCCAGCAGCTTACCTTCTAGGCACTTTGTGGGTGGGAGTGATCAGCCCCAGCATTTT. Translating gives CASSLPSRHFVGGSDQPQHF.

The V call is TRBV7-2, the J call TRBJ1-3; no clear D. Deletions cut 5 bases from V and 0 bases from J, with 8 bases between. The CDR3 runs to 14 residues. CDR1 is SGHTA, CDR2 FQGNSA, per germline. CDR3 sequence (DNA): TGTGCCAGCAGCCTCACTAGCTCTGGAAACACCATATATTTT. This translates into CASSLTSSGNTIYF.